This entry features one TCR beta chain sequence. The antigen is not known. In germline, CDR1 is MGHDK, CDR2 SYGVNS. V dropped 6 bases and J dropped 7 bases, with 13 bases sitting between them. This CDR3 is built from 13 residues. Method: immunoSEQ multiplex PCR; TCRdb's copy keeps in-frame clones and lacks some. Of fewer than 130,000 clones detected, 88% appear once; the ten largest clones hold 1.6%. These data originate in a study of T cell responses to AZD1222 COVID-19 vaccine. Study-wide context: The study pooled second doses at about 4 or about 12 weeks. Whole-study results and caveats: An increase in Spike-specific TCR breadth and depth was observed after two AZD1222 doses. The repertoires were collected only after the peak T cell response. Along spike, vaccine-associated CD4 TCRs were found throughout, with dominance at 160-218 and 743-854.

The chain joins TRBV25-1 to TRBJ2-1; a possible D gene is TRBD1 (5 bases). The sample was peripheral blood, taken on day 0 of AZD1222 vaccination. The sequence was obtained from an adult in good health. CDR3 sequence reads: CASRGLGPNEQFF. The DNA for the CDR3 is TGTGCCAGCAGGGGGCTAGGACCGAATGAGCAGTTCTTC.